Sequencing of this T cell receptor beta chain was carried out in a study of PD-L1 blockade in urothelial cancer. Study at large: Blood analysis occurred 3 weeks (second dose) and 6 weeks after treatment start.

Time point indicated: pretreatment peripheral blood. The CDR3 spans 12 residues. The germline gives CDR1 LNHDA, CDR2 SQIVND (reference sequence). V lost 9 bases to trimming and J lost 10 bases; unmatched junction nucleotides: 8. TCRdb's copy holds only in-frame clones and misses some; the assay was immunoSEQ multiplex PCR. Of over 75,000 clones in the sample, about 90% were seen once. The chain carries TRBV19 and TRBJ2-4; TRBD2 agrees at 8 bases. Source: PBMCs, taken around atezolizumab (anti-PD-L1) treatment. This clonotype was obtained from a woman of 80 years or more with urothelial cancer. CDR3 residues: CASRGAGAIQYF. CDR3 coding DNA: TGTGCCAGCAGAGGAGCGGGAGCGATTCAGTACTTC.